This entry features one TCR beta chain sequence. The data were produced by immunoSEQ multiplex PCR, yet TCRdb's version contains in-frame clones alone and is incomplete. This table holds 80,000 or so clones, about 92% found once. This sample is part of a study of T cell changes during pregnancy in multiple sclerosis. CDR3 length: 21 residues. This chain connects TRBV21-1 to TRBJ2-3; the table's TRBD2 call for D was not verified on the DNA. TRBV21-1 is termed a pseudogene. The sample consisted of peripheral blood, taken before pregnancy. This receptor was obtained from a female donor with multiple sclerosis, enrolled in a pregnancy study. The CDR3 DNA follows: TGTGCCAGCAGCAAAGAGGGGGGGGAAAATGTGGCTAGCGAATTCACAGATACGCAGTATTTT. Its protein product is CASSKEGGENVASEFTDTQYF.